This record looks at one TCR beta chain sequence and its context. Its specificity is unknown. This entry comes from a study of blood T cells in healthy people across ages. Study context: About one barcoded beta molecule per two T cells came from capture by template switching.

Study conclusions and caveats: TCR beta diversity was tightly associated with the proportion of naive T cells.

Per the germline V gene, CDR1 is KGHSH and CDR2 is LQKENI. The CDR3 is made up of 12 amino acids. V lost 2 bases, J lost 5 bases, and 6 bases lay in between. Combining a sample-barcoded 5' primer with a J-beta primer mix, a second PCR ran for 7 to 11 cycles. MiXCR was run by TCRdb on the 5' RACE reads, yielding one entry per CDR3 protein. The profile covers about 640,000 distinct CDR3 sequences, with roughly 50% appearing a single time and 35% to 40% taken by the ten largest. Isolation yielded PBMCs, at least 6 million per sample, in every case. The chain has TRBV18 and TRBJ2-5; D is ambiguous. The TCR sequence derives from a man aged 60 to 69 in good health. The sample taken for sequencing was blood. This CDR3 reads CASSPSSETQYF. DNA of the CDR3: TGTGCCAGCTCACCAAGCTCGGAGACCCAGTACTTC.